Here is one T cell receptor (beta chain) with its context. Sequenced by immunoSEQ multiplex PCR; TCRdb stores in-frame clones only, minus some. The table includes about 80,000 clones, around four fifths detected once. The record originates from a study of T cell clones after liver transplantation. On the study more broadly: Without induction therapy, subjects received standard immunosuppression until 12-24 months post-transplant.

V was clipped by 11 bases and J by 4 bases, with 11 bases between them. The CDR3 is made up of 11 amino acids. Looked up from germline, CDR1 is MNHNS and CDR2 is SASEGT. This chain joins TRBV6-1 and TRBJ2-5; D is uncertain. Sequencing was performed on CD4+ T cells from blood, taken approximately 3.5 years after liver transplant. The clonotype originates from a human patient who received a liver transplant. Some T cells may originate from the graft donor. DNA for the CDR3: TGTGCCGTAAAAATTTTAGAGACCCAGTACTTC. Translated, it gives CAVKILETQYF.